These T cell receptor beta chains were read from a single sample in a study of response to subunit inactivated influenza vaccine. In TCRdb, the RT-PCR reads were re-called with MiXCR into one record per CDR3 protein. Among around 500,000 distinct CDR3 sequences listed, roughly 9.8% were seen once. The material sequenced was PBMCs from blood, taken roughly 46 days after vaccination. These receptor sequences come from a man aged 50 or older who received an inactivated influenza vaccine. CDR3s include the opening cysteine and the closing phenylalanine or tryptophan. Fields, in order: CDR3 length, J gene, D gene, V gene, clone size, CDR3 protein, CDR3 DNA. The D gene is left open where the match is weak. Clone sizes are given selectively: once, few, many, or a class where the clone is expanded.

>14|TRBJ1-1|TRBD1|TRBV2|-
CASKEGRGGTEAFF
TGTGCCAGCAAAGAGGGCAGGGGGGGAACTGAAGCTTTCTTT
>12|TRBJ2-7|TRBD1|TRBV12-3/TRBV12-4|-
CASSFGQGVQYF
TGTGCCAGCAGTTTTGGGCAGGGGGTGCAGTACTTC
>13|TRBJ2-1|-|TRBV19|-
CASSMVGYNEQFF
TGTGCCAGTAGTATGGTAGGATACAATGAGCAGTTCTTC
>14|TRBJ2-2|-|TRBV10-3|-
CAISESERTGELFF
TGTGCCATCAGTGAGTCTGAGAGAACCGGGGAGCTGTTTTTT
>14|TRBJ2-7|TRBD1|TRBV18|many
CASSPWDRVYEQYF
TGTGCCAGCTCACCCTGGGACAGGGTCTACGAGCAGTACTTC
>12|TRBJ2-5|-|TRBV20-1|-
CSASWGPETQYF
TGCAGTGCTAGTTGGGGGCCAGAGACCCAGTACTTC
>14|TRBJ2-7|-|TRBV9|-
CTSSSGGETYEQYF
TGTACCAGCAGCTCAGGGGGGGAAACCTACGAGCAGTACTTC
>15|TRBJ2-1|TRBD2|TRBV7-2|-
CASSPLAGMNNEQFF
TGTGCCAGCAGCCCGCTAGCGGGGATGAACAATGAGCAGTTCTTC
>14|TRBJ2-7|-|TRBV7-9|-
CASSSQMGGFGQYF
TGTGCCAGCAGCTCTCAAATGGGGGGCTTCGGGCAGTACTTC
>17|TRBJ2-7|TRBD2|TRBV7-8|-
CASSELAGGGSSYEQYF
TGTGCCAGCAGCGAACTAGCGGGAGGGGGTAGCTCCTACGAGCAGTACTTC
>12|TRBJ2-5|-|TRBV29-1|many
CSAGGGRETQYF
TGCAGCGCCGGTGGGGGGCGGGAGACCCAGTACTTC
>15|TRBJ1-6|-|TRBV27|few
CASSTGATYNSPLHF
TGTGCCAGCAGCACGGGGGCTACCTATAATTCACCCCTCCACTTT
>15|TRBJ1-3|-|TRBV10-3|many
CAISVGSPSGNTIYF
TGTGCCATCAGTGTTGGCAGCCCCTCTGGAAACACCATATATTTT
>12|TRBJ2-2|-|TRBV12-5|few
CASGFGTGELFF
TGTGCTAGTGGTTTCGGCACCGGGGAGCTGTTTTTT
>15|TRBJ2-3|TRBD1|TRBV5-1|many
CASSRTGMITDTQYF
TGCGCCAGCAGCAGGACAGGGATGATCACAGATACGCAGTATTTT
>14|TRBJ1-1|-|TRBV20-1|-
CSARDTQGFTEAFF
TGCAGTGCTAGAGATACACAGGGTTTCACTGAAGCTTTCTTT
>16|TRBJ2-7|-|TRBV11-2|many
CASSLRGLLLSYEQYF
TGTGCCAGCAGCTTAAGGGGACTCCTCCTCTCCTACGAGCAGTACTTC
>16|TRBJ1-3|TRBD1|TRBV10-3|few
CAISDDRGLAGNTIYF
TGTGCCATCAGTGATGACAGGGGGCTGGCTGGAAACACCATATATTTT
>14|TRBJ2-6|-|TRBV20-1|-
CSAHTGPGANVLTF
TGCAGTGCTCATACCGGGCCCGGGGCCAACGTCCTGACTTTC
>12|TRBJ2-3|-|TRBV6-5|few
CASRQWQGTQYF
TGTGCCAGCCGACAGTGGCAGGGTACGCAGTATTTT
>16|TRBJ2-1|TRBD2|TRBV20-1|many
CSARAPGLAAYNEQFF
TGCAGTGCTAGAGCACCGGGACTAGCGGCCTACAATGAGCAGTTCTTC
>14|TRBJ2-7|-|TRBV18|many
CASSPGTSYNEQYF
TGTGCCAGCTCACCCGGGACCTCCTATAACGAGCAGTACTTC
>16|TRBJ1-5|-|TRBV20-1|many
CSASKQGLKSNQPQHF
TGCAGTGCTAGTAAACAGGGTCTTAAAAGCAATCAGCCCCAGCATTTT
>14|TRBJ2-1|-|TRBV11-2|few
CASSRPGTSAEQFF
TGTGCCAGCAGCCGGCCCGGGACGTCAGCAGAGCAGTTCTTC
>12|TRBJ1-6|-|TRBV20-1|-
CSALRGNSPLHF
TGCAGTGCTCTGCGGGGGAATTCACCCCTCCACTTT
>18|TRBJ1-5|-|TRBV21-1|few
CASSTFGWTQHSNQPQHF
TGTGCCAGCAGCACCTTCGGGTGGACACAACATAGCAATCAGCCCCAGCATTTT
>14|TRBJ2-7|TRBD1|TRBV29-1|-
CSVKRGTGGYEQYF
TGCAGCGTTAAAAGGGGGACAGGGGGTTACGAGCAGTACTTC
>14|TRBJ2-1|TRBD2|TRBV9|-
CASSASGRYNEQFF
TGTGCCAGCAGCGCTAGCGGGAGGTACAATGAGCAGTTCTTC
>16|TRBJ2-3|TRBD2|TRBV9|-
CASSPGTSGSGDTQYF
TGTGCCAGCAGCCCAGGGACTAGCGGGAGTGGAGATACGCAGTATTTT